This TCR beta chain was sequenced for a study of blood T cell repertoires in COVID-19. As for the study in general: PBMCs, B-cell-depleted T cells, or T cells provided the cDNA or gDNA that made up the material.

Trimming cost V 4 bases and J 1 base; bases outside gene matches: 1. The germline CDR1 and CDR2 sequences are LNHDA and SQIVND (reference sequence). The CDR3 spans 14 residues. The authors' processing: Nucleated cell counts were estimated from reference gene primer amplification. Clones were read by immunoSEQ multiplex PCR, and TCRdb kept only the in-frame ones, dropping some. D and trimming were read from the DNA, whereas the V and J calls and clone size are those reported in that table. The profile covers 100,000 or so clones, with 87% appearing a single time and more than 5% taken by the ten largest. It was during active infection that Seattle patients were enrolled and then longitudinally followed.

The sequencing sample was made of peripheral blood. This chain connects TRBV19 to TRBJ1-1; 9 positions match TRBD1. The receptor was derived from a woman aged 50 to 60 with COVID-19, enrolled during active disease. The CDR3 nucleotides read TGTGCCAGTAGTACGGGACAGGGGAACACTGAAGCTTTCTTT. Translating gives CASSTGQGNTEAFF.